Listed below are T cell receptor beta chains from one sample, sequenced in a study of OX40 agonist ivuxolimab in advanced cancers. Sequenced by immunoSEQ multiplex PCR; TCRdb stores in-frame clones only, minus some. The sample holds tens of thousands of clones, approximately 82% seen once. This specimen was CD4+ or CD8+ T cells sorted from blood, taken in a trial of the OX40 agonist ivuxolimab. The origin of the receptors is an adult with an advanced solid tumor such as melanoma, head and neck, liver or kidney cancer. Both conserved end residues are part of each CDR3. Each record gives: V gene, D gene, J gene, CDR3 protein, CDR3 DNA. The D gene is left open where the match is weak.

TRBV7-9	TRBD1	TRBJ2-7	CASSLPSGGGGEQYF	TGTGCCAGCAGCTTACCTTCAGGGGGCGGAGGAGAGCAGTACTTC
TRBV28	.	TRBJ2-1	CASIRPGQGVGNEQFF	TGTGCCAGCATTAGGCCCGGGCAGGGCGTCGGGAATGAGCAGTTCTTC
TRBV18	TRBD2	TRBJ2-1	CASSPVSGRDEQFF	TGTGCCAGCTCACCCGTCAGCGGGAGGGATGAGCAGTTCTTC
TRBV7-2	TRBD1	TRBJ2-7	CASSLGTGAYEQYF	TGTGCCAGCAGCCTAGGGACAGGGGCCTACGAGCAGTACTTC
TRBV29-1	.	TRBJ2-5	CSVERAGGPTSRSAQYF	TGCAGCGTTGAAAGGGCCGGGGGGCCGACGAGCAGGTCGGCCCAGTACTTC
TRBV7-2	.	TRBJ2-1	CASSMGSSYNEQFF	TGTGCCAGCAGCATGGGGAGCTCCTACAATGAGCAGTTCTTC
TRBV11-2	.	TRBJ2-3	CASSPNRAAVITQYF	TGTGCCAGCAGCCCCAACCGGGCCGCCGTTATTACGCAGTATTTT
TRBV7-7	.	TRBJ2-7	CASSPSGKSYEQYF	TGTGCCAGCAGCCCCTCGGGCAAGTCCTACGAGCAGTACTTC
TRBV18	TRBD2	TRBJ2-6	CASSPLGLAGGSGANVLTF	TGTGCCAGCTCACCACTAGGACTAGCGGGAGGCTCTGGGGCCAACGTCCTGACTTTC
TRBV5-1	.	TRBJ2-1	CASSLGWGLPSEEQFF	TGCGCCAGCAGCTTGGGGTGGGGACTCCCCTCCGAAGAGCAGTTCTTC